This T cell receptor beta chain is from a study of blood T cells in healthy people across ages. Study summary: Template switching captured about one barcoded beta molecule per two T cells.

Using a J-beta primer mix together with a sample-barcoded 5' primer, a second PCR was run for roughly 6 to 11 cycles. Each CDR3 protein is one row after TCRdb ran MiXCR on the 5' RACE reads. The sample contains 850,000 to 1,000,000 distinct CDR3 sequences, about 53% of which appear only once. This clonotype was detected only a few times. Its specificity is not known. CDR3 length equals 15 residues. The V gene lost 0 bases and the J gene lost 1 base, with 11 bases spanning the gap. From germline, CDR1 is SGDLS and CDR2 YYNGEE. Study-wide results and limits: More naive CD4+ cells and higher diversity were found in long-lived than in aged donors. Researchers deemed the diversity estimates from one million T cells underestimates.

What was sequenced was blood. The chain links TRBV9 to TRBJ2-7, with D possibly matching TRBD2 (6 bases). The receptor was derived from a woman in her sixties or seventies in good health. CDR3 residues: CASSVGVRESYEQYF. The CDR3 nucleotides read TGTGCCAGCAGCGTAGGCGTTCGGGAGTCCTACGAGCAGTACTTC.